This is a list of T cell receptor beta chains from one sample in a study of T cells in Graves' hyperthyroidism and ophthalmopathy. TCRdb itself ran the multiplex PCR reads through MiXCR, one entry per CDR3 protein. The sample yields roughly 740,000 distinct CDR3 sequences, about 17% seen once. Sequencing was done on a sample of blood. The receptor source for this set is a young man with Graves' hyperthyroidism. CDR3s include the opening cysteine and the closing phenylalanine or tryptophan. The order of the fields is D gene, J gene, V gene, clone size, CDR3 protein, CDR3 DNA. D genes are given only for firm matches. Clone size appears in some rows only: once, few, many, or a class for an expanded clone.

d_call: TRBD2; j_call: TRBJ2-7; v_call: TRBV29-1; clone_size: -; cdr3_aa: CSVDPGAGDPYEQYF; cdr3_nt: TGCAGCGTTGACCCTGGAGCGGGAGACCCCTACGAGCAGTACTTC
d_call: TRBD2; j_call: TRBJ2-1; v_call: TRBV12-3/TRBV12-4; clone_size: -; cdr3_aa: CASSLGTSGASYNEQFF; cdr3_nt: TGTGCCAGCAGTTTAGGGACTAGCGGGGCATCCTACAATGAGCAGTTCTTC
d_call: TRBD1; j_call: TRBJ1-5; v_call: TRBV10-3; clone_size: many; cdr3_aa: CAISESGTAQNQPQHF; cdr3_nt: TGTGCCATCAGTGAGTCCGGGACAGCCCAAAATCAGCCCCAGCATTTT
d_call: TRBD2; j_call: TRBJ2-1; v_call: TRBV4-2; clone_size: -; cdr3_aa: CASSPYSLTSGRALLPNEQFF; cdr3_nt: TGTGCCAGCAGCCCCTATAGTCTGACTAGCGGGAGGGCGTTATTACCGAATGAGCAGTTCTTC
d_call: TRBD1; j_call: TRBJ2-2; v_call: TRBV28; clone_size: many; cdr3_aa: CASIPRLGTGKPGELFF; cdr3_nt: TGTGCCAGCATCCCCAGGTTAGGGACAGGGAAGCCCGGGGAGCTGTTTTTT
d_call: TRBD1; j_call: TRBJ1-6; v_call: TRBV20-1; clone_size: few; cdr3_aa: CSATDRGSYNSPLHF; cdr3_nt: TGCAGTGCTACGGACAGGGGTTCCTATAATTCACCCCTCCACTTT
d_call: TRBD2; j_call: TRBJ2-1; v_call: TRBV20-1; clone_size: few; cdr3_aa: CSAGTSGLSSYNEQFF; cdr3_nt: TGCAGTGCTGGGACTAGCGGGTTGAGCTCCTACAATGAGCAGTTCTTC
d_call: -; j_call: TRBJ2-7; v_call: TRBV30; clone_size: many; cdr3_aa: CAWSGGTFDHEQYF; cdr3_nt: TGTGCCTGGAGTGGCGGGACTTTCGACCACGAGCAGTACTTC
d_call: TRBD2; j_call: TRBJ2-1; v_call: TRBV7-6; clone_size: few; cdr3_aa: CASSSPFLAGAGSYNEQFF; cdr3_nt: TGTGCCAGCAGCTCACCGTTTCTAGCGGGAGCTGGCTCCTACAATGAGCAGTTCTTC
d_call: -; j_call: TRBJ1-1; v_call: TRBV2; clone_size: many; cdr3_aa: CASRATVMDTEAFF; cdr3_nt: TGTGCCAGCAGAGCGACAGTAATGGACACTGAAGCTTTCTTT
d_call: TRBD2; j_call: TRBJ2-3; v_call: TRBV6-2/TRBV6-3; clone_size: -; cdr3_aa: CASSLLAGGSRDTQYF; cdr3_nt: TGTGCCAGCAGCCTACTAGCGGGAGGGTCCAGAGATACGCAGTATTTT
d_call: TRBD2; j_call: TRBJ2-7; v_call: TRBV3-1; clone_size: many; cdr3_aa: CASSRTSLEQYF; cdr3_nt: TGTGCCAGCAGCCGGACTAGTCTTGAGCAGTACTTC
d_call: -; j_call: TRBJ2-7; v_call: TRBV10-3; clone_size: few; cdr3_aa: CAIKRRPFYEQYF; cdr3_nt: TGTGCCATCAAAAGGAGACCCTTCTACGAGCAGTACTTC
d_call: -; j_call: TRBJ2-7; v_call: TRBV7-9; clone_size: few; cdr3_aa: CASSLDTESEQYF; cdr3_nt: TGTGCCAGCAGCTTAGATACAGAAAGTGAGCAGTACTTC
d_call: -; j_call: TRBJ2-1; v_call: TRBV4-1; clone_size: -; cdr3_aa: CASSQLSDEQFF; cdr3_nt: TGCGCCAGCAGCCAGCTTAGTGATGAGCAGTTCTTC
d_call: TRBD1; j_call: TRBJ2-7; v_call: TRBV20-1; clone_size: -; cdr3_aa: CSARVVGQGDYEQYF; cdr3_nt: TGCAGTGCTAGAGTTGTGGGACAGGGGGACTACGAGCAGTACTTC
d_call: -; j_call: TRBJ2-1; v_call: TRBV12-3/TRBV12-4; clone_size: few; cdr3_aa: CASISGTERGYNEQFF; cdr3_nt: TGTGCCAGCATTAGTGGGACGGAGAGGGGCTACAATGAGCAGTTCTTC
d_call: -; j_call: TRBJ2-1; v_call: TRBV10-3; clone_size: few; cdr3_aa: CATATGQEQFF; cdr3_nt: TGTGCCACCGCGACAGGACAGGAGCAGTTCTTC
d_call: -; j_call: TRBJ2-2; v_call: TRBV12-3/TRBV12-4; clone_size: many; cdr3_aa: CASTLGAYGYTGELFF; cdr3_nt: TGTGCCAGCACCCTGGGTGCTTATGGTTACACCGGGGAGCTGTTTTTT
d_call: TRBD2; j_call: TRBJ2-1; v_call: TRBV5-1; clone_size: few; cdr3_aa: CASSLLPLAGGAYNEQFF; cdr3_nt: TGCGCCAGCAGCTTGCTGCCGCTAGCGGGAGGGGCCTACAATGAGCAGTTCTTC
d_call: -; j_call: TRBJ2-7; v_call: TRBV4-2; clone_size: few; cdr3_aa: CASSQDRGRRGEQYF; cdr3_nt: TGTGCCAGCAGCCAAGATCGGGGACGCAGGGGCGAGCAGTACTTC
d_call: TRBD1; j_call: TRBJ2-7; v_call: TRBV18; clone_size: few; cdr3_aa: CASSQTGTAAYEQYF; cdr3_nt: TGTGCCAGCTCCCAAACCGGGACAGCGGCCTACGAGCAGTACTTC
d_call: TRBD2; j_call: TRBJ2-7; v_call: TRBV28; clone_size: many; cdr3_aa: CASSFSGTSGSSYEQYF; cdr3_nt: TGTGCCAGCAGTTTTAGCGGGACTAGCGGGAGCTCCTACGAGCAGTACTTC
d_call: -; j_call: TRBJ1-6; v_call: TRBV3-1; clone_size: -; cdr3_aa: CASSHTGLNSPLHF; cdr3_nt: TGTGCCAGCAGCCATACAGGGCTGAATTCACCCCTCCACTTT
d_call: -; j_call: TRBJ2-7; v_call: TRBV7-9; clone_size: many; cdr3_aa: CASSPTSTARSYEQYF; cdr3_nt: TGTGCCAGCAGCCCCACGTCCACAGCACGATCCTACGAGCAGTACTTC
d_call: -; j_call: TRBJ1-5; v_call: TRBV20-1; clone_size: many; cdr3_aa: CSARRGSNQPQHF; cdr3_nt: TGCAGTGCTAGGAGGGGTAGCAATCAGCCCCAGCATTTT
d_call: TRBD1; j_call: TRBJ2-7; v_call: TRBV3-1; clone_size: -; cdr3_aa: CASSSDRGLCEQYF; cdr3_nt: TGTGCCAGCAGCTCTGACAGGGGGCTATGCGAGCAGTACTTC
d_call: TRBD2; j_call: TRBJ2-3; v_call: TRBV12-3/TRBV12-4; clone_size: many; cdr3_aa: CASTLSGPTDTQYF; cdr3_nt: TGTGCCAGCACTCTTAGCGGGCCCACAGATACGCAGTATTTT
d_call: -; j_call: TRBJ1-2; v_call: TRBV20-1; clone_size: many; cdr3_aa: CSAREGGRDGYTF; cdr3_nt: TGCAGTGCTAGAGAAGGGGGGAGAGATGGCTACACCTTC
d_call: -; j_call: TRBJ2-5; v_call: TRBV2; clone_size: few; cdr3_aa: CASRAFSGQETQYF; cdr3_nt: TGTGCCAGTAGGGCCTTTAGTGGGCAAGAGACCCAGTACTTC
d_call: -; j_call: TRBJ1-5; v_call: TRBV5-8; clone_size: few; cdr3_aa: CASSFNVGGVNQPQHF; cdr3_nt: TGTGCCAGCAGCTTTAACGTGGGGGGAGTCAATCAGCCCCAGCATTTT
d_call: -; j_call: TRBJ2-1; v_call: TRBV24-1; clone_size: many; cdr3_aa: CATSYGTGSSYNEQFF; cdr3_nt: TGTGCCACCAGTTATGGAACAGGGAGCTCCTACAATGAGCAGTTCTTC
d_call: -; j_call: TRBJ1-2; v_call: TRBV5-5; clone_size: few; cdr3_aa: CASSLGVDNRNYGYTF; cdr3_nt: TGTGCCAGCAGCTTGGGAGTAGACAACAGGAACTATGGCTACACCTTC
d_call: -; j_call: TRBJ2-5; v_call: TRBV7-2; clone_size: many; cdr3_aa: CASSPHTPEETQYF; cdr3_nt: TGTGCCAGCAGCCCTCATACCCCTGAAGAGACCCAGTACTTC
d_call: -; j_call: TRBJ1-2; v_call: TRBV9; clone_size: -; cdr3_aa: CASSRRQPENGYTF; cdr3_nt: TGTGCCAGCAGCCGACGACAGCCCGAAAATGGCTACACCTTC
d_call: TRBD2; j_call: TRBJ2-5; v_call: TRBV7-3; clone_size: many; cdr3_aa: CASSHGGTSGVETQYF; cdr3_nt: TGTGCCAGCAGCCATGGGGGGACTAGCGGGGTAGAGACCCAGTACTTC
d_call: TRBD1; j_call: TRBJ1-2; v_call: TRBV5-1; clone_size: -; cdr3_aa: CASRSPGQGAYGYTF; cdr3_nt: TGTGCCAGCAGATCGCCGGGACAGGGGGCCTATGGCTACACCTTC
d_call: TRBD1; j_call: TRBJ2-7; v_call: TRBV20-1; clone_size: few; cdr3_aa: CSAPQPQGAGYEQYF; cdr3_nt: TGCAGTGCTCCCCAGCCCCAGGGGGCAGGTTACGAGCAGTACTTC